This T cell receptor (beta chain) was profiled in a study of cytomegalovirus exposure and HLA in healthy donors. Study context: Among over 350 genotyped donors, about 80% fell in the Caucasian-associated ancestry cluster. Findings and limits, study-wide: A few of the chains that were CMV-associated were confirmed in vitro to be specific for CMV antigens.

Comment on this clone: The antigen is undetermined.

CDR1 is MNHNS, CDR2 SASEGT, per germline. The V and J ends lost 5 bases and 10 bases respectively, with 12 bases between them. This CDR3 has 13 amino acids. Each donor's status was that of a healthy bone marrow donor. In the PCR, 60 Vbeta and 13 Jbeta primers were used. TCRdb keeps only in-frame clones here, not all; method: immunoSEQ multiplex PCR. Of fewer than 40,000 clones detected, less than 70% appear once; the ten largest clones hold about a fifth. This chain uses TRBV6-1 with TRBJ1-6; possible D gene TRBD1, 6 bases. Input material: PBMCs. The receptor was derived from a man in his fifties in good health and CMV-seropositive. The CDR3 spells CASSTTGLSPLHF. The CDR3 DNA follows: TGTGCCAGCAGTACAACAGGGCTCTCACCCCTCCACTTT.